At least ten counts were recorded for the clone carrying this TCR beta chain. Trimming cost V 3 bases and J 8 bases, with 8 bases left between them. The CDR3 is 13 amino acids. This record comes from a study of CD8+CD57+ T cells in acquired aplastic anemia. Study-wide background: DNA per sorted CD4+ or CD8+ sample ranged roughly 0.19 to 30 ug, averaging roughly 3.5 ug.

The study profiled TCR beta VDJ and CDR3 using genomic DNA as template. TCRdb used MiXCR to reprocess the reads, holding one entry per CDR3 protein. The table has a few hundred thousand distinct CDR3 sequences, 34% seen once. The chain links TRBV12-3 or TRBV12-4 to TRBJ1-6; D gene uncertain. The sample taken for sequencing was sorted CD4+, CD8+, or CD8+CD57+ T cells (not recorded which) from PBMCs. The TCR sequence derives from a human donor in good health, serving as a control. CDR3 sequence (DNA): TGTGCCAGCAGTTTTAATAGAGATTCACCCCTCCACTTT. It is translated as CASSFNRDSPLHF.